This T cell receptor (beta chain) was sequenced for a study of shared clonotypes between healthy human individuals. With respect to this clone: Its target is not known.

Genomic DNA of each subset was evenly split across several immunoSEQ plates. Using immunoSEQ multiplex PCR, the repertoire was profiled, and TCRdb retains in-frame clones only, with some absent. Among 2 million to 3 million clones, roughly 93% were seen once, and the ten largest hold more than 0.35%. This CDR3 has 16 residues. Trimming pared 1 base from V and 0 bases from J, leaving 10 bases between. Germline V gene sequence: CDR1 LNHDA, CDR2 SQIVND (reference sequence). Study-wide points: A handful of donors held about 5% of naive CD4 clonotypes in common. In having few donors, the study represented limited genetic and exposure-history diversity. Large sequencing depth failed to make sorted-subset sequencing complete, rarefaction showed.

Material: naive CD4+ T cells from PBMCs. Subset given: CD45RA+ positively selected. V is TRBV19 and J is TRBJ1-5; no definite D call. The receptor was isolated from a man aged 18 to 29 in good health. Some clones in this sample may be carry-over from other donors' samples. The CDR3 is CASSIVGQISNQPQHF. The CDR3 nucleotides read TGTGCCAGTAGTATAGTCGGGCAAATTAGCAATCAGCCCCAGCATTTT.